The 28 T cell receptor beta chains in this list originate from one sample, sequenced in a study of human T cells and chemical hapten exposure (dated by TCRdb to the early 2020s). The method behind the library was RACE. Instrument used: NextSeq 500. Using fastp trimming at Q25 and MiXCR clonotype assembly, TCRdb reanalyzed the public sequencing data and kept in-frame beta chains. CDR3 protein sequences are deduplicated, and each keeps its most common genes and DNA. Present in this sample are 69,000 or so distinct CDR3 sequences, around a tenth of which were seen just once. Jointly, the top ten make up around 7.3% of the sample. What this sample's time point label stands for: patch test 2, 6 weeks after DPC sensitization. What this sample's treatment or condition label stands for: therapeutic diphenylcyclopropenone sensitization with weekly scalp DPC. This material consisted of whole blood, taken in connection with sensitization to the hapten diphenylcyclopropenone (DPC). Receptors originate from a woman aged 45-65 years with alopecia areata. Some clones in this sample may be carry-over from other donors' samples.

About this clonotype: This clone may be a read error of a much larger clone one base away. Because it lacks the conserved phenylalanine or tryptophan at the end, this CDR3 is likely a read error. CDR3 amino acids: CASSRTTSTDTQYL. CDR3 nucleotide sequence: TGTGCCAGTAGTCGGACTACTAGCACAGATACGCAGTATCTT. This rearrangement joins TRBV19 to TRBJ2-3; TRBD2 might be the D (6 bases). Per the germline V gene, CDR1 is LNHDA and CDR2 is SQIVND (reference sequence). The length of the CDR3 is 14 residues. Trimming took off 5 bases at V and 0 bases at J, with 9 bases between the two ends.

The chain recombines TRBV15 with TRBJ2-7, with no clear D. The ends were cut back, 4 bases at V and 6 bases at J, with 7 bases in the middle. This CDR3 is built from 11 residues. Germline V gene sequence: CDR1 LNHNV, CDR2 YYDKDF (reference sequence). CDR3 DNA sequence: TGTGCCACCAGCATGAAGACCGAGCAGTACTTC. Amino acid sequence: CATSMKTEQYF.

This clonotype was observed at least ten times. The chain couples TRBV29-1 to TRBJ2-5; no reliable D call. V lost 0 bases, J lost 14 bases, and 7 bases lay in between. The germline V gene encodes CDR1 SQVTM and CDR2 ANQGSEA. This CDR3 spans 9 amino acids. The CDR3 region is CSVEDESYF. CDR3 sequence (DNA): TGCAGCGTTGAAGACGAATCCTACTTC.

This clonotype has at least ten counts. V usage is TRBV7-9 and J usage is TRBJ1-2, with a tentative D call TRBD1 (5 bases). CDR1 and CDR2 (germline): SEHNR, FQNEAQ (reference sequence). There are 15 residues in the CDR3. V was clipped by 7 bases and J by 0 bases, with 15 bases between them. CDR3 sequence (DNA): TGTGCCAGCATCCCTCGTCAGGGATCTAACTATGGCTACACCTTC. Protein product: CASIPRQGSNYGYTF.

The rearrangement joins TRBV10-3 to TRBJ1-2, with TRBD1 matching 9 bases. CDR3 length equals 14 residues. Germline-derived CDR1 and CDR2 are ENHRY and SYGVKD. The ends lost 3 bases at V and 8 bases at J; junction bases unmatched: 7. CDR3 coding DNA: TGTGCCATCAGTGAACAGGGACAGGGAGGCGGCTACACCTTC. Translated, it gives CAISEQGQGGGYTF.

This clonotype was seen more than once but under ten times. The chain uses TRBV11-2 and TRBJ1-1; D is uncertain. The germline CDR1 and CDR2 sequences are SGHAT and FQNNGV. Trimming cost V 5 bases and J 7 bases, with 14 bases left between them. This CDR3 is 13 amino acids long. The CDR3 reads CASSLTGRSEAFF. The CDR3 DNA follows: TGTGCCAGCAGCCTGACTGGACGGAGTGAAGCTTTCTTT.

The chain has TRBV20-1 and TRBJ2-5; TRBD1 agrees at 7 bases. Germline trimming cut 6 bases from V and 4 bases from J; bases unmatched to any gene: 8. Germline loops: CDR1 DFQATT, CDR2 SNEGSKA (reference sequence). The CDR3 is made up of 13 amino acids. The chain's CDR3 is CSAEGTDGETQYF. The CDR3 nucleotides are TGCAGTGCAGAAGGGACAGACGGAGAGACCCAGTACTTC.

About this clonotype itself: This may come from a read error, since a much larger clone is one base off. This rearrangement joins TRBV18 to TRBJ1-1, with TRBD1 matching over 9 bases. Germline assignment: CDR1 KGHSH and CDR2 LQKENI. The CDR3 covers 14 residues. CDR3 sequence (DNA): TGTGTCAGCTCACCTAGGACAGGGGACACTGAAGCTTTCTTT. Residues: CVSSPRTGDTEAFF.

This clonotype was recorded at least ten times. The V and J genes are TRBV20-1 and TRBJ2-3; 9 bases map to TRBD1. From germline, CDR1 is DFQATT and CDR2 SNEGSKA (reference sequence). V lost 4 bases, J lost 3 bases, and 8 bases stayed unmatched. The CDR3 contains 15 residues. Here the CDR3 reads CSATKGTGRTDTQYF. Here the CDR3 DNA reads TGCAGTGCTACAAAAGGGACAGGGCGGACAGATACGCAGTATTTT.

This clonotype was counted at least ten times. CDR3 DNA: TGTGCCAGCAGTAGAACAGGGGGCGTCGTTCTCTATGGCTACACCTTC. Translated, it gives CASSRTGGVVLYGYTF. The chain couples TRBV27 to TRBJ1-2; TRBD1 matches 9 bases. Germline V gene lookup returns CDR1 MNHEY and CDR2 SMNVEV (reference sequence). This CDR3 has 16 amino acids. The V and J ends lost 5 bases and 4 bases, in that order; junction bases with no gene match: 11.

This clonotype was counted many times. The V and J genes are TRBV18 and TRBJ1-2; D uncertain. V gave up 5 bases and J gave up 2 bases, with 18 bases separating them. This CDR3 has 16 residues. Germline CDR1 is KGHSH and CDR2 is LQKENI. The DNA of the CDR3 is TGTGCCAGCTCAGTATCTCAGCGCGCTACAAACTATGGCTACACCTTC. It specifies CASSVSQRATNYGYTF.

Ten or more counts support this clonotype. The chain employs TRBV6-5 and TRBJ2-2; 11 bases are shared with TRBD2. Germline trimming cut 5 bases from V and 3 bases from J; bases unmatched to any gene: 23. This CDR3 is built from 22 residues. The germline V gene encodes CDR1 MNHEY and CDR2 SVGAGI. In nucleotides, the CDR3 is TGTGCCAGCAGTATATCACTGGATAGCGGGAGGGCCATGGGAACGTACACCGGGGAGCTGTTTTTT. This sequence encodes CASSISLDSGRAMGTYTGELFF.

This chain connects TRBV20-1 to TRBJ1-1; possibly TRBD1 for D (5 bases). Per germline, CDR1 DFQATT and CDR2 SNEGSKA (reference sequence). This CDR3 has 14 residues. Trimming pared 6 bases from V and 0 bases from J, leaving 14 bases between. The CDR3 region is CSATRGQMNTEAFF. Here the CDR3 DNA reads TGCAGTGCCACAAGGGGTCAGATGAACACTGAAGCTTTCTTT.

This clonotype was counted ten times or more. The rearrangement uses TRBV18 and TRBJ2-1, with 8 bases aligning to TRBD1. The CDR3 sequence is 16 residues long. In germline, CDR1 is KGHSH, CDR2 LQKENI. V was pared by 3 bases and J by 1 base, with 5 bases of the junction left unmatched. CDR3 sequence: CASSPQQGESYNEQFF. CDR3 nucleotides: TGTGCCAGCTCACCGCAACAGGGGGAGTCCTACAATGAGCAGTTCTTC.

This clonotype was seen at least ten times. The chain couples TRBV5-1 to TRBJ2-5; 9 bases line up with TRBD1. Germline values: CDR1 SGHRS, CDR2 YFSETQ. The CDR3 runs 14 residues. Unmatched junction bases numbered 7, after V lost 4 bases and J lost 6 bases. This CDR3 is CASSGGTGRQTQYF. DNA of the CDR3: TGCGCCAGCAGCGGCGGGACAGGGAGGCAGACCCAGTACTTC.

This clonotype appeared many times. The V and J genes are TRBV24-1 and TRBJ2-3, with D uncertain. CDR1 is KGHDR, CDR2 SFDVKD, per germline. V shed 4 bases and J shed 3 bases, with 4 bases lying between them. The CDR3 length is 12 residues. CDR3 residues: CATSEATDTQYF. CDR3 DNA: TGTGCCACCAGTGAGGCGACAGATACGCAGTATTTT.

J is TRBJ2-3 and V is TRBV2, with TRBD2 matching over 12 bases. This CDR3 is built from 15 residues. Germline trimming cut 6 bases from V and 7 bases from J; bases unmatched to any gene: 8. Germline V CDR1 and CDR2: SNHLY, FYNNEI. CDR3 nucleotide sequence: TGTGCCAGCAGATGGGGGACTAGCGGGTCACATACGCAGTATTTT. This gives the protein CASRWGTSGSHTQYF. Full variable domain (rest looked up from reference TRBV2 and TRBJ2-3): EPEVTQTPSHQVTQMGQEVILRCVPISNHLYFYWYRQILGQKVEFLVSFYNNEISEKSEIFDDQFSVERPDGSNFTLKIRSTKLEDSAMYFCASRWGTSGSHTQYFGPGTRLTVL.

This clonotype was counted ten times or more. The rearrangement links TRBV7-9 to TRBJ2-1, with 8 positions matching TRBD1. Germline CDR1 reads SEHNR; CDR2 reads FQNEAQ (reference sequence). The V and J ends lost 5 bases and 7 bases, in that order; junction bases with no gene match: 16. This CDR3 contains 17 residues. The CDR3 reads CASSLNSRGRIENEQFF. The CDR3 region has the DNA TGTGCCAGCAGCCTTAACAGCAGGGGGCGGATTGAGAATGAGCAGTTCTTC.

This clonotype was detected ten times or more. The chain is built from TRBV20-1 and TRBJ2-6; D is undetermined. CDR3 length equals 11 residues. Germline V gene sequence: CDR1 DFQATT, CDR2 SNEGSKA (reference sequence). CDR3: CSASGANVLTF. In DNA form, the CDR3 reads TGCAGCGCTTCTGGGGCCAACGTCCTGACTTTC.

This clonotype was observed at least ten times. The V gene is TRBV11-3, the J gene TRBJ2-3; D is undetermined. CDR1 is SGHNT, CDR2 YENEEA, per germline. This CDR3 is built from 12 residues. Trimming took 0 bases from V and 4 from J, leaving 2 bases between them. The CDR3 loop reads CASSLDPDTQYF. Written as DNA, the CDR3 is TGTGCCAGCAGCTTAGATCCAGATACGCAGTATTTT.

This clonotype came up a few times. The chain links TRBV12-3 or TRBV12-4 to TRBJ2-2, with D maybe TRBD2 (5 bases). The CDR3 consists of 15 residues. The V gene lost 6 bases and the J gene lost 2 bases, with 13 bases spanning the gap. The CDR3 region is CASRGTADNTGELFF. The CDR3 DNA reads TGTGCCAGCAGAGGAACAGCGGACAACACCGGGGAGCTGTTTTTT.

This clonotype was counted many times. The chain couples TRBV29-1 to TRBJ2-7; D call uncertain. V was cut by 2 bases and J by 9 bases, with 11 bases left in between. This CDR3 is 11 amino acids long. Per the germline V gene, CDR1 is SQVTM and CDR2 is ANQGSEA. CDR3 DNA sequence: TGCAGCGTTGAAATGGCGACGGGGCAGTACTTC. Amino acids: CSVEMATGQYF.

This clonotype was recorded a few times. The rearrangement joins TRBV5-1 to TRBJ2-1; no firm D call. Germline lookup yields CDR1 SGHRS and CDR2 YFSETQ. There are 16 residues in the CDR3. V was clipped by 7 bases and J by 4 bases, with 21 bases between them. CDR3: CASHPDGDVWYNEQFF. The CDR3, as DNA: TGCGCCAGCCACCCGGACGGCGACGTGTGGTACAATGAGCAGTTCTTC.

Many counts were recorded for this clonotype. This CDR3 is CASRDHRDSYEQYF. DNA of the CDR3: TGTGCCAGCAGAGACCACAGGGACTCCTACGAGCAGTACTTC. The V call is TRBV2, the J call TRBJ2-7, with TRBD1 as a possible D gene (6 bases). The CDR3 sequence is 14 residues long. Trimming left V 6 bases short and J 0 bases short, with 12 bases between. Per germline, CDR1 SNHLY and CDR2 FYNNEI.

In this sample, this clonotype turned up many times. The V call is TRBV6-1, the J call TRBJ1-6, with 11 bases fitting TRBD1. Trimming removed 8 bases from V and 10 bases from J; junction bases left unmatched: 10. This CDR3 has 15 amino acids. Per the germline V gene, CDR1 is MNHNS and CDR2 is SASEGT. CDR3 sequence (DNA): TGTGCCAGCGCGGCGAGGTGGGACAGGGGGTCACCCCTCCACTTT. Amino acid sequence: CASAARWDRGSPLHF.

The chain employs TRBV5-4 and TRBJ1-1; possibly TRBD1 for D (5 bases). The germline V and J ends were trimmed by 0 bases and 0 bases, with 9 bases remaining between them. Germline values: CDR1 SGHNT, CDR2 YYREEE (reference sequence). CDR3 size: 15 residues. As DNA, the CDR3 is TGTGCCAGCAGCTTGGGCGGGGCGGTGAACACTGAAGCTTTCTTT. Its translation is CASSLGGAVNTEAFF.

This clonotype was counted a few times. The chain joins TRBV4-2 to TRBJ2-2, with D possibly matching TRBD2 (6 bases). Germline assignment: CDR1 LGHNA and CDR2 YNFKEQ. CDR3 size: 16 residues. V shed 0 bases and J shed 6 bases, with 14 bases lying between them. This CDR3 is CASSQEVSGRSGELFF. For the CDR3, the DNA is TGTGCCAGCAGCCAAGAGGTCAGCGGGCGATCCGGGGAGCTGTTTTTT.

Ten or more counts support this clonotype. The chain employs TRBV12-3 or TRBV12-4 and TRBJ2-1; 10 bases match TRBD2. The trim removed 1 base at V and 9 bases at J, leaving 6 bases unmatched. CDR3 length: 15 amino acids. CDR3 nucleotide sequence: TGTGCCAGCAGTTTAGGGCTAGCGGGAGTGATTGAGCAGTTCTTC. It specifies CASSLGLAGVIEQFF.